This T cell receptor beta chain derives from a study of T cells in Graves' hyperthyroidism and ophthalmopathy. Fresh 10 ml peripheral blood yielded PBMCs. Overall study results and limits: With a median lead of around 5.9 months before onset, the model predicted ophthalmopathy.

This clonotype came up many times. Its antigen is as yet unknown. Amplification of TCR beta CDR3 regions was performed using RNA transcripts as template. Using the HTBI primer set, a first-round RT-PCR was run on the TCR CDR3. From the multiplex PCR reads, TCRdb called clonotypes with MiXCR, one entry per CDR3 protein. Of about 300,000 distinct CDR3 sequences in the sample, around 20% were seen once. The CDR3 is made up of 15 amino acids. CDR1 and CDR2 from the germline V gene are MDHEN and SYDVKM. V shed 6 bases, J shed 6 bases, and the junction held 11 bases outside the gene matches. Sequenced input: blood. This receptor was obtained from a middle-aged man with Graves' ophthalmopathy. The chain employs TRBV28 and TRBJ2-1, with TRBD1 matching 7 bases. The DNA for the CDR3 is TGTGCCAGCAGAAACTTCGGCGCAGGGGGCAATGAGCAGTTCTTC. Translation: CASRNFGAGGNEQFF.